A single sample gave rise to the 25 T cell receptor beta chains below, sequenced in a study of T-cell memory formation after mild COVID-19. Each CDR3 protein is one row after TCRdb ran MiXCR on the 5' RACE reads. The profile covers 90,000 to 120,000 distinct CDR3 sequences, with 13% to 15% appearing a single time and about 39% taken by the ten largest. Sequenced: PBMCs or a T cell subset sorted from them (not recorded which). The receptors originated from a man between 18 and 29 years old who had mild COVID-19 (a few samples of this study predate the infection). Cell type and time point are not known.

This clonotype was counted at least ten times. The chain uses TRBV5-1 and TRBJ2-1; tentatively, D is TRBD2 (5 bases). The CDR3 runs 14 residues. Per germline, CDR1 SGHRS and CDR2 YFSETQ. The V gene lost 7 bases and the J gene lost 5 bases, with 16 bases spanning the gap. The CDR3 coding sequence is TGCGCCAGCGGAGAGTACCGGGGTGACAATGAGCAGTTCTTC. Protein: CASGEYRGDNEQFF.

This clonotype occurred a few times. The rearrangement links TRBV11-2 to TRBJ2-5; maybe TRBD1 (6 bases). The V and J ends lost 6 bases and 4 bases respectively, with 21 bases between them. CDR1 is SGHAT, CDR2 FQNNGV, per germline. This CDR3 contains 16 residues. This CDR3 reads CASSTTGSFRRETQYF. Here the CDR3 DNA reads TGTGCCAGCAGTACTACAGGGAGTTTTCGTCGAGAGACCCAGTACTTC.

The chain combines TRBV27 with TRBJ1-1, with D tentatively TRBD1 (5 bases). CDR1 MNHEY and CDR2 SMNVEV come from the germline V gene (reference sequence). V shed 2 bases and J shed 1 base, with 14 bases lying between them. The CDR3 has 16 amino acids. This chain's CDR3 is CASSLNVGHKNTEAFF. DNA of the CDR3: TGTGCCAGCAGTTTAAATGTGGGGCATAAGAACACTGAAGCTTTCTTT.

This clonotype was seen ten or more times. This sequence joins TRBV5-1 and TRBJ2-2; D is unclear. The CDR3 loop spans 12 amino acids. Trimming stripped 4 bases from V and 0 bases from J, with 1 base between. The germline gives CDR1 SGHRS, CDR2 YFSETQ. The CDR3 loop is CASSANTGELFF. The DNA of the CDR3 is TGCGCCAGCAGCGCGAACACCGGGGAGCTGTTTTTT.

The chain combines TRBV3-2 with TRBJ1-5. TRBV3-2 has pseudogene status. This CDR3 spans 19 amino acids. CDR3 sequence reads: CASSELWGTDRLSNQPQHF. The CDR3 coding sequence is TGTGCCAGCAGCGAGCTTTGGGGGACGGATAGACTTAGCAATCAGCCCCAGCATTTT.

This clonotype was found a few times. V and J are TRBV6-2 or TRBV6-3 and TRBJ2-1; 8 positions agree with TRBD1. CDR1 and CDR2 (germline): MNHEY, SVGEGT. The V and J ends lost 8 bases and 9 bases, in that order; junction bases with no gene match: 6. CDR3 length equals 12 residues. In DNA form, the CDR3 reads TGTGCCAGCCAACAGGGGGTTTTTGAGCAGTTCTTC. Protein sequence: CASQQGVFEQFF.

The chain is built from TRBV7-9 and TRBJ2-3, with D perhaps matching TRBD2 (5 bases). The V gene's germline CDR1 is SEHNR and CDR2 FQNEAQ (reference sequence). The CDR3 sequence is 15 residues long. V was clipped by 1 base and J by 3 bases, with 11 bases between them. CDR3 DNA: TGTGCCAGCAGCTTAGGAGGGTGGAGGACAGATACGCAGTATTTT. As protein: CASSLGGWRTDTQYF.

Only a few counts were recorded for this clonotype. CDR3 sequence reads: CSVETGMGTEAFF. CDR3 coding DNA: TGCAGCGTTGAGACCGGTATGGGCACTGAAGCTTTCTTT. The rearrangement joins TRBV29-1 to TRBJ1-1, with D unclear. V was shortened by 3 bases and J by 4 bases, with 12 bases between the two germline ends. Germline V gives CDR1 SQVTM, CDR2 ANQGSEA. The CDR3 is 13 residues long.

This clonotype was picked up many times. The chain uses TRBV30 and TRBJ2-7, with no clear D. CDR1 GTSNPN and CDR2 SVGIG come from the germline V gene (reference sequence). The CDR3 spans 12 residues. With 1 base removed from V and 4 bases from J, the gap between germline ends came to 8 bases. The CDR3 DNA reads TGTGCCTGGAGTGCGGACCCATACGAGCAGTACTTC. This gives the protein CAWSADPYEQYF.

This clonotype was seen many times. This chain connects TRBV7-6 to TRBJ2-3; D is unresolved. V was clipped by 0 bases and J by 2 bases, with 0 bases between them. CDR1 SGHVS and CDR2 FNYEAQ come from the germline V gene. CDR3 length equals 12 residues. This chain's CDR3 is CASSLATDTQYF. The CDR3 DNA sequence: TGTGCCAGCAGCTTAGCCACAGATACGCAGTATTTT.

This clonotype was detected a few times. The CDR3 DNA reads TGTGCCAGCAGTTTAATCGGACAGGACACAGATACGCAGTATTTT. This codes for CASSLIGQDTDTQYF. This sequence joins TRBV27 and TRBJ2-3; 7 positions agree with TRBD1. Losses at the gene ends were 2 bases for V and 2 bases for J; bases not matched to a gene: 4. The CDR3 is made up of 15 amino acids. CDR1 is MNHEY and CDR2 is SMNVEV in the germline V gene (reference sequence).

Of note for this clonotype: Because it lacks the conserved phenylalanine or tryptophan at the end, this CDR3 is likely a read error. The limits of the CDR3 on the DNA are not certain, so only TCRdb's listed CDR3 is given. CDR3 sequence reads: CASSSGTGPPV. The rearrangement uses TRBV28 and TRBJ2-3; the table assigns TRBD1, which was not confirmed against the DNA. The germline CDR1 and CDR2 sequences are MDHEN and SYDVKM. The CDR3 is 11 amino acids long, termini counted.

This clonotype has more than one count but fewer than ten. The CDR3 bases are TGTGCCAGCCCAGACAGGGAAAACACCGGGGAGCTGTTTTTT. It specifies CASPDRENTGELFF. The gene calls are TRBV6-2 or TRBV6-3 and TRBJ2-2, with 7 bases identical to TRBD1. The length of the CDR3 is 14 residues. J was trimmed by 2 bases and V by 8 bases; bases with no gene match: 5. The germline CDR1 and CDR2 sequences are MNHEY and SVGEGT.

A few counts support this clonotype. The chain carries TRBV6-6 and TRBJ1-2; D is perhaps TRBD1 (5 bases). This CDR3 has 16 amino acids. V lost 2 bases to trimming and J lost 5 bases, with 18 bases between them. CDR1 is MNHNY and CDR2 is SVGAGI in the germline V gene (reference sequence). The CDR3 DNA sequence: TGTGCCAGCAGTTACGAGGGAGGAGGGGTGGAGTATGGCTACACCTTC. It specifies CASSYEGGGVEYGYTF.

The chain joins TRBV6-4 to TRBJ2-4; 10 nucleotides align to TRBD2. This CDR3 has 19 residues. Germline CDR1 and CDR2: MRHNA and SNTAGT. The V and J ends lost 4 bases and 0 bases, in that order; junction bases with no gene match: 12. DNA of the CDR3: TGTGCCAGCAGTGGAGGAGGTCTAGCGGGGGTGCTAGCCAAAAACATTCAGTACTTC. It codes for CASSGGGLAGVLAKNIQYF.

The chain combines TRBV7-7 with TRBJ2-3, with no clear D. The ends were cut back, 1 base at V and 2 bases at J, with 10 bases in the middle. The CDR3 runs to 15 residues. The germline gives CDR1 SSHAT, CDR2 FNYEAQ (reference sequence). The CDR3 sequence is CASSLVGRPTDTQYF. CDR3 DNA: TGTGCCAGCAGCTTAGTTGGCAGACCCACAGATACGCAGTATTTT.

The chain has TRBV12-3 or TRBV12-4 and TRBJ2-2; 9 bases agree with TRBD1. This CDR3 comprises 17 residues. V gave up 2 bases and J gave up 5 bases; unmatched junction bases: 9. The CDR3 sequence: CASSLIQGAFWTGELFF. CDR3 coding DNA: TGTGCCAGCAGTTTAATACAGGGGGCTTTTTGGACCGGGGAGCTGTTTTTT.

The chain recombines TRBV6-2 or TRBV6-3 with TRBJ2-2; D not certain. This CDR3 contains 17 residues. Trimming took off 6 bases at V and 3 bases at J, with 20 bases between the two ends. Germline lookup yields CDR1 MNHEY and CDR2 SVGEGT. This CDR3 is CASSSLKAGTYTGELFF. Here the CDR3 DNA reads TGTGCCAGCAGCTCACTCAAGGCCGGAACGTACACCGGGGAGCTGTTTTTT.

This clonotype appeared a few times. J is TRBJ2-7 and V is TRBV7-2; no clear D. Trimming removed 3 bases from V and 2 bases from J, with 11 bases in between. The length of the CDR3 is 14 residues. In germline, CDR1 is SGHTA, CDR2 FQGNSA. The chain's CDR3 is CASSLSSVPYEQYF. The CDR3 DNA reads TGTGCCAGCAGCTTGAGTTCAGTACCCTACGAGCAGTACTTC.

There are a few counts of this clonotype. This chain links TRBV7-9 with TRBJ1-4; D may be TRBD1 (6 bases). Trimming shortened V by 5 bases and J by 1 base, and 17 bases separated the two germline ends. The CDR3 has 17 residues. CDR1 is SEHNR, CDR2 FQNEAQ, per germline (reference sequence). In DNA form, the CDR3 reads TGTGCCAGCAGCGTGCACAGGGCCGCCGTAACTAATGAAAAACTGTTTTTT. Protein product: CASSVHRAAVTNEKLFF. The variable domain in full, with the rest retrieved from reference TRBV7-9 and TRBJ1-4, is DTGVSQNPRHKITKRGQNVTFRCDPISEHNRLYWYRQTLGQGPEFLTYFQNEAQLEKSRLLSDRFSAERPKGSFSTLEIQRTEQGDSAMYLCASSVHRAAVTNEKLFFGSGTQLSVL.

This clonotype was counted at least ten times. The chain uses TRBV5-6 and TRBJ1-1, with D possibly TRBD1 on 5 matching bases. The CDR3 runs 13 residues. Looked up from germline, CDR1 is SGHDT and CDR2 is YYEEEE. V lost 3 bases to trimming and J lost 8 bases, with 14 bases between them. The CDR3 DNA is TGTGCCAGCAGCTCGCCGGGACTGTCCGAAGCTTTCTTT. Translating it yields CASSSPGLSEAFF.

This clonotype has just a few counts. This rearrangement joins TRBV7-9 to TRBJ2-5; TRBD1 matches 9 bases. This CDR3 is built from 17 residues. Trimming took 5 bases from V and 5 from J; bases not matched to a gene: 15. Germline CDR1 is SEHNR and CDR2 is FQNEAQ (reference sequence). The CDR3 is CASSGRTWDRAGETQYF. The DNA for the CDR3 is TGTGCCAGCAGCGGCCGCACGTGGGACAGGGCGGGGGAGACCCAGTACTTC.

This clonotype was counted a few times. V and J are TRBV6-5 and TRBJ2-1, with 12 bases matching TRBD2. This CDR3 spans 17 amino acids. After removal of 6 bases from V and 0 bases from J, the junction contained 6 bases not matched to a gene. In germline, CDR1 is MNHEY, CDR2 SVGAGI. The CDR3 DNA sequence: TGTGCCAGCAGCCCCCTAGCGGGGGGGCCCTCCTACAATGAGCAGTTCTTC. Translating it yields CASSPLAGGPSYNEQFF.

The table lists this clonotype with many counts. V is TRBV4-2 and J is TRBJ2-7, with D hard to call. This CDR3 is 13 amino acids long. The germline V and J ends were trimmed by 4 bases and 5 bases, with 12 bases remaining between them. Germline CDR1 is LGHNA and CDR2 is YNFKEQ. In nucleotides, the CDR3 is TGTGCCAGCAGCCTCCCCACCGGAAACGAGCAGTACTTC. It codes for CASSLPTGNEQYF.

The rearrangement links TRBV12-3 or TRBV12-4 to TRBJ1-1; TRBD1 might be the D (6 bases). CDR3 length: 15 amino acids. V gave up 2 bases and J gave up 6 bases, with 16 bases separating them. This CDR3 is CASSLTGGRGAEAFF. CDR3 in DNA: TGTGCCAGCAGTTTAACGGGGGGCCGGGGCGCTGAAGCTTTCTTT.